Following are 27 T cell receptor beta chains from one sample sequenced in a study of blood T cell repertoires in COVID-19 (dated by TCRdb to about 2020). Preparation of the library involved the immunoSEQ multiplex PCR assay. TCRdb's version of the immuneACCESS table is confined to in-frame rearrangements and falls short of the full clone set. An unresolved V gene accounts for under half of the shortfall where checked; the remainder is of unknown origin. The sample records 150,000 to 200,000 clones, approximately 90% of which are singletons. Of the sample, around an eighth falls within the top ten clones. The specimen sequenced was peripheral blood. These receptors came from a woman aged 70-85 years with COVID-19, enrolled during active disease.

The V call is TRBV7-9, the J call TRBJ1-6; no definite D call. The CDR3 spans 12 residues. Deletions cut 4 bases from V and 9 bases from J, with 7 bases between. CDR1 and CDR2 (germline): SEHNR, FQNEAQ (reference sequence). CDR3 sequence reads: CASSSPGSPLHF. CDR3 bases: TGTGCCAGCAGCTCCCCCGGTTCACCCCTCCACTTT.

The chain joins TRBV14 to TRBJ2-1, with 7 bases fitting TRBD1. The germline V gene has CDR1 SGHDN and CDR2 FVKESK. The J segment lost 4 bases and the V segment lost 2 bases, leaving 2 bases of the junction unmatched. The CDR3 extends over 14 amino acids. CDR3 region: CASSQSTGYNEQFF. The CDR3 DNA follows: TGTGCCAGCAGCCAATCGACAGGGTACAATGAGCAGTTCTTC. Looking up the rest from reference TRBV14 and TRBJ2-1 gives the full variable domain: EAGVTQFPSHSVIEKGQTVTLRCDPISGHDNLYWYRRVMGKEIKFLLHFVKESKQDESGMPNNRFLAERTGGTYSTLKVQPAELEDSGVYFCASSQSTGYNEQFFGPGTRLTVL.

The CDR3 DNA reads TGTGCCAGCAGCCTAACCGCGGGGGAGGATGAAAAACTGTTTTTT. Translating gives CASSLTAGEDEKLFF. The V call is TRBV7-9, the J call TRBJ1-4; D perhaps matches TRBD1 (5 bases). Germline values: CDR1 SEHNR, CDR2 FQNEAQ (reference sequence). The CDR3 totals 15 residues. The ends were cut back, 5 bases at V and 6 bases at J, with 16 bases in the middle.

V usage is TRBV19 and J usage is TRBJ1-1; 7 bases fit TRBD1. In germline, CDR1 is LNHDA, CDR2 SQIVND (reference sequence). The CDR3 spans 15 residues. V lost 1 base and J lost 1; bases outside the gene matches: 3. As DNA, the CDR3 is TGTGCCAGTAGTATAGTCGGGACAGCGAACACTGAAGCTTTCTTT. The encoded protein is CASSIVGTANTEAFF.

In this sample, this clone turned up once. CDR3 region: CASSLRDRGPYEQYF. CDR3 nucleotides: TGTGCCAGCAGCCTCCGGGACAGGGGTCCCTACGAGCAGTACTTC. This chain connects TRBV6-5 to TRBJ2-7, with TRBD1 matching 10 bases. Looked up from germline, CDR1 is MNHEY and CDR2 is SVGAGI. Trimming took 6 bases from V and 2 from J; bases not matched to a gene: 7. This CDR3 is 15 amino acids long.

The CDR3: CASSGRGGGSLYEQYF. CDR3 nucleotide sequence: TGTGCCAGCAGCGGAAGGGGGGGCGGCTCCTTATACGAGCAGTACTTC. The V call is TRBV7-8, the J call TRBJ2-7; D possibly corresponds to TRBD2 (7 bases). This CDR3 region has 16 residues. The V and J ends lost 5 bases and 4 bases respectively, with 21 bases between them. CDR1 is SGHVS, CDR2 FQNEAQ, per germline. Full variable domain (outside the CDR3, taken from reference TRBV7-8 and TRBJ2-7): GAGVSQSPRYKVAKRGQDVALRCDPISGHVSLFWYQQALGQGPEFLTYFQNEAQLDKSGLPSDRFFAERPEGSVSTLKIQRTQQEDSAVYLCASSGRGGGSLYEQYFGPGTRLTVT.

V is TRBV7-3 and J is TRBJ2-7; 9 nucleotides line up with TRBD1. In germline, CDR1 is SGHTA, CDR2 FQGTGA. The CDR3 sequence is 14 residues long. Trimming cost V 6 bases and J 2 bases; bases outside gene matches: 5. CDR3 DNA sequence: TGTGCCAGCAGGTCCGGGACAGGGACCTACGAGCAGTACTTC. Its translation is CASRSGTGTYEQYF.

The chain carries TRBV5-8 and TRBJ2-2; D unclear. Germline V gene lookup returns CDR1 SGHTS and CDR2 YDEGEE. CDR3 size: 13 residues. V lost 3 bases, J lost 11 bases, and 14 bases lay in between. CDR3: CASSSDLRSELFF. The CDR3 nucleotides read TGTGCCAGCAGCTCTGACTTGAGATCCGAGCTGTTTTTT.

J is TRBJ1-1 and V is TRBV14, with D possibly matching TRBD1 (6 bases). V lost 3 bases and J lost 2, with 16 bases in between. The CDR3 extends over 16 amino acids. Germline values: CDR1 SGHDN, CDR2 FVKESK. DNA for the CDR3: TGTGCCAGCAGCCACCAGAGCGGACAGCCAAACACTGAAGCTTTCTTT. Translation: CASSHQSGQPNTEAFF.

This rearrangement joins TRBV29-1 to TRBJ1-2; D gene ambiguous. Trimming took 7 bases from V and 3 from J, leaving 9 bases between them. Germline V gives CDR1 SQVTM, CDR2 ANQGSEA. This CDR3 is built from 11 residues. The DNA for the CDR3 is TGCAGCGCCCACCAGGACTATGGCTACACCTTC. Its translation: CSAHQDYGYTF.

The V call is TRBV5-1, the J call TRBJ2-5; weak D call: TRBD1 (5 bases). Trimming stripped 2 bases from V and 0 bases from J, with 8 bases between. In germline, CDR1 is SGHRS, CDR2 YFSETQ. The CDR3 spans 14 residues. CDR3 sequence reads: CASSLMTDQETQYF. For the CDR3, the DNA is TGCGCCAGCAGCTTAATGACAGACCAAGAGACCCAGTACTTC. Variable domain in full (rest from reference TRBV5-1 and TRBJ2-5): KAGVTQTPRYLIKTRGQQVTLSCSPISGHRSVSWYQQTPGQGLQFLFEYFSETQRNKGNFPGRFSGRQFSNSRSEMNVSTLELGDSALYLCASSLMTDQETQYFGPGTRLLVL.

The rearrangement uses TRBV30 and TRBJ2-3; no clear D. V was trimmed by 2 bases and J by 8 bases, leaving 11 bases between them. Germline CDR1 and CDR2: GTSNPN and SVGIG (reference sequence). The CDR3 has 12 residues. The CDR3 loop reads CAWSSPAVTQYF. DNA for the CDR3: TGTGCCTGGAGTTCTCCGGCGGTTACGCAGTATTTT. The whole variable domain, remainder taken from reference TRBV30 and TRBJ2-3, is SQTIHQWPATLVQPVGSPLSLECTVEGTSNPNLYWYRQAAGRGLQLLFYSVGIGQISSEVPQNLSASRPQDRQFILSSKKLLLSDSGFYLCAWSSPAVTQYFGPGTRLTVL.

The CDR3 bases are TGTGCCACCAGTAGATTGGGGCTTGGCTACACCTTC. It is translated as CATSRLGLGYTF. This chain links TRBV15 with TRBJ1-2; D perhaps matches TRBD1 (5 bases). Trimming cost V 6 bases and J 7 bases, with 12 bases left between them. The CDR3 extends over 12 amino acids. CDR1 and CDR2 (germline): LNHNV, YYDKDF (reference sequence).

V gene TRBV28 combines with J gene TRBJ2-5, with 7 bases aligning to TRBD2. CDR1 is MDHEN and CDR2 is SYDVKM in the germline V gene. The CDR3 runs to 14 residues. V trimming: 5 bases; J trimming: 1 base; junction bases outside the gene matches: 4. The CDR3 DNA sequence: TGTGCCAGCAGTCCATCGGGGGGCCAAGAGACCCAGTACTTC. The encoded protein is CASSPSGGQETQYF.

The chain is built from TRBV5-1 and TRBJ2-5, with D maybe TRBD2 (5 bases). Germline loops: CDR1 SGHRS, CDR2 YFSETQ. The V end lost 2 bases, the J end lost 3 bases, and 11 bases lay between the germline ends. This CDR3 is built from 14 residues. The CDR3, as DNA: TGCGCCAGCAGCTTAGTAGAGGGCAAAGAGACCCAGTACTTC. Translated, it gives CASSLVEGKETQYF.

The chain uses TRBV29-1 and TRBJ2-6; D gene ambiguous. The CDR3 loop spans 14 amino acids. Trimming removed 4 bases at V and 0 bases at J, with 7 bases between. The germline gives CDR1 SQVTM, CDR2 ANQGSEA. The CDR3 DNA reads as TGCAGCGTTGGTCAGGACTCTGGGGCCAACGTCCTGACTTTC. Protein sequence: CSVGQDSGANVLTF.

The chain is built from TRBV30 and TRBJ1-1; D is perhaps TRBD1 (6 bases). In germline, CDR1 is GTSNPN, CDR2 SVGIG (reference sequence). V was shortened by 4 bases and J by 4 bases, with 10 bases between the two germline ends. There are 12 residues in the CDR3. CDR3 DNA sequence: TGTGCCTGGACCAGGGGATTCACTGAAGCTTTCTTT. Protein product: CAWTRGFTEAFF.

The chain recombines TRBV7-9 with TRBJ1-4, with TRBD1 identical over 8 bases. The CDR3 covers 14 residues. Germline V gene data show CDR1 as SEHNR and CDR2 as FQNEAQ (reference sequence). The junction had 3 bases not matched to a gene; V was cut back by 1 base and J by 8 bases. CDR3: CASSLGQGHEKLFF. CDR3 nucleotides: TGTGCCAGCAGCTTAGGACAGGGGCACGAAAAACTGTTTTTT.

The rearrangement uses TRBV7-2 and TRBJ1-2; TRBD1 agrees at 9 bases. Germline V gives CDR1 SGHTA, CDR2 FQGNSA. J lost 8 bases, V lost 5 bases, and 12 bases had no gene match. The CDR3 loop spans 15 amino acids. For the CDR3, the DNA is TGTGCCAGCAGCCAACTCCAACAGGGGGCAAGGGGCTACACCTTC. This gives the protein CASSQLQQGARGYTF.

Only one count was recorded for this clone. This chain uses TRBV11-3 with TRBJ2-7; the D gene is possibly TRBD1 (5 bases). V was cut by 2 bases and J by 2 bases, with 10 bases left in between. CDR3 size: 14 residues. Germline V gives CDR1 SGHNT, CDR2 YENEEA. CDR3 nucleotide sequence: TGTGCCAGCAGCTTAAGGGGCGAACCCTACGAGCAGTACTTC. It specifies CASSLRGEPYEQYF.

The genes are TRBV9 and TRBJ2-3, with unresolved D. Looked up from germline, CDR1 is SGDLS and CDR2 is YYNGEE. The germline V and J ends were trimmed by 0 bases and 0 bases, with 5 bases remaining between them. The CDR3 runs to 14 residues. The CDR3 coding sequence is TGTGCCAGCAGCGTAGGTGTAAGCACAGATACGCAGTATTTT. As protein: CASSVGVSTDTQYF.

The chain has TRBV28 and TRBJ2-6, with TRBD1 matching 10 bases. The CDR3 is made up of 17 amino acids. Trimming removed 6 bases from V and 5 bases from J; junction bases left unmatched: 10. Germline V gene sequence: CDR1 MDHEN, CDR2 SYDVKM. The CDR3 DNA follows: TGTGCCAGCAGGGGAGGGACAGGGGATCGGAGGGCCAACGTCCTGACTTTC. Translation: CASRGGTGDRRANVLTF.

This clone showed up just once. The gene calls are TRBV5-5 and TRBJ1-2; the D is unclear. The CDR3 runs 16 residues. The V end was cut by 4 bases, the J end by 8 bases, with 24 bases between. Germline loops: CDR1 SGHKS, CDR2 YYEKEE (reference sequence). The CDR3 bases are TGTGCCAGCAGCCCATGGGGTCCTCAGGCCTCGGGGGGCTACACCTTC. Encoded protein: CASSPWGPQASGGYTF. Variable domain in full (rest from reference TRBV5-5 and TRBJ1-2): DAGVTQSPTHLIKTRGQQVTLRCSPISGHKSVSWYQQVLGQGPQFIFQYYEKEERGRGNFPDRFSARQFPNYSSELNVNALLLGDSALYLCASSPWGPQASGGYTFGSGTRLTVV.

This chain uses TRBV4-3 with TRBJ2-5; 8 bases align to TRBD2. Germline values: CDR1 LGHNA, CDR2 YSLEER. J lost 4 bases, V lost 1 base, and 8 bases had no gene match. The CDR3 totals 16 residues. The CDR3 is CASSQGGGLAGETQYF. As DNA, the CDR3 is TGCGCCAGCAGCCAAGGGGGAGGGCTAGCGGGAGAGACCCAGTACTTC.

This clone was seen a few times. The chain is built from TRBV6-5 and TRBJ2-1; 9 bases match TRBD2. Unmatched junction bases numbered 8, after V lost 10 bases and J lost 4 bases. The CDR3 length is 14 residues. CDR1 is MNHEY and CDR2 is SVGAGI in the germline V gene. The DNA of the CDR3 is TGTGCCACCCGCCCTAGCGGGATTTACAATGAGCAGTTCTTC. Translation gives CATRPSGIYNEQFF.

On this clone: The DNA is omitted, as the CDR3 cannot be located on it reliably, and the CDR3 follows TCRdb's listing. The gene calls are TRBV5-4 and TRBJ2-2; the DNA was not used to check the table's D call, TRBD2. The CDR3 region is 14 residues in length, termini included. CDR1 is SGHNT and CDR2 is YYREEE in the germline V gene (reference sequence). The chain's CDR3 is CASSLNLRAGELFF.

In DNA, the CDR3 is TGCGCCAGCAGCCAAGTCCGGGACTACTCCTACGAGCAGTACTTC. The encoded protein is CASSQVRDYSYEQYF. The gene calls are TRBV4-1 and TRBJ2-7, with TRBD2 matching 7 bases. Germline V gene data show CDR1 as MGHRA and CDR2 as YSYEKL. This CDR3 contains 15 residues. J was trimmed by 0 bases and V by 1 base; bases with no gene match: 3.